Below are 26 T cell receptor beta chains sequenced from a single sample in a study of blood T cell repertoires in COVID-19. Method: immunoSEQ multiplex PCR; TCRdb's copy keeps in-frame clones and lacks some. The sample holds 150,000 to 200,000 clones, more than 75% seen once. Sequenced input: peripheral blood. The receptor set was obtained from a man aged 70 or older with acute or convalescent COVID-19.

The V gene is TRBV28, the J gene TRBJ1-1; D remains ambiguous. This CDR3 has 12 residues. Germline V gives CDR1 MDHEN, CDR2 SYDVKM. V was cut by 8 bases and J by 7 bases, with 14 bases left in between. The CDR3 is CASGERYGEAFF. CDR3 DNA sequence: TGTGCCAGCGGTGAGCGTTACGGTGAAGCTTTCTTT.

The chain is built from TRBV11-2 and TRBJ1-1, with a tentative D call TRBD1 (5 bases). The V and J ends lost 5 bases and 5 bases respectively, with 18 bases between them. Germline-derived CDR1 and CDR2 are SGHAT and FQNNGV. The CDR3 is made up of 15 amino acids. The CDR3 is CASSRQRYRRTEAFF. The CDR3 nucleotides read TGTGCCAGCAGCCGACAGAGGTACCGAAGAACTGAAGCTTTCTTT.

The V and J genes are TRBV20-1 and TRBJ1-2, with 9 bases aligning to TRBD1. Germline CDR1 reads DFQATT; CDR2 reads SNEGSKA (reference sequence). J lost 8 bases, V lost 3 bases, and 10 bases had no gene match. The CDR3 consists of 14 residues. The CDR3 coding sequence is TGCAGTGCTAGTAGGTCGGGACAGGGACAGGGCTACACCTTC. Encoded protein: CSASRSGQGQGYTF.

The V and J genes are TRBV24-1 and TRBJ1-3; a weak D match, TRBD1 (5 bases). Deletions cut 6 bases from V and 4 bases from J, with 21 bases between. The CDR3 spans 17 residues. The germline gives CDR1 KGHDR, CDR2 SFDVKD. CDR3 sequence (DNA): TGTGCCACCAGTCCCATGGGGGGAAAAGGACCAGGAAACACCATATATTTT. It specifies CATSPMGGKGPGNTIYF.

This clone was recorded only once. The CDR3 DNA reads as TGTGCCAGCAGTAGGGAGTTAGCCAAAAACATTCAGTACTTC. Translated, it gives CASSRELAKNIQYF. The V call is TRBV28, the J call TRBJ2-4, with D possibly TRBD2 on 5 matching bases. V shed 5 bases and J shed 0 bases, with 8 bases lying between them. The CDR3 extends over 14 amino acids. Per germline, CDR1 MDHEN and CDR2 SYDVKM.

This chain links TRBV5-1 with TRBJ2-3, with 7 bases matching TRBD2. The CDR3 runs to 14 residues. The J segment lost 4 bases and the V segment lost 4 bases, leaving 6 bases of the junction unmatched. The germline V gene has CDR1 SGHRS and CDR2 YFSETQ. The CDR3: CASSRGEQADTQYF. The CDR3 DNA follows: TGCGCCAGCAGCCGGGGGGAACAGGCAGATACGCAGTATTTT.

A few counts support this clone. The chain is built from TRBV11-2 and TRBJ1-2, with TRBD1 as a possible D gene (5 bases). The CDR3 is 13 amino acids. Trimming removed 3 bases from V and 8 bases from J, with 13 bases in between. Germline CDR1 reads SGHAT; CDR2 reads FQNNGV. CDR3 coding DNA: TGTGCCAGCAGCTTCTGGGACTACACAGGCTACACCTTC. This encodes CASSFWDYTGYTF. The full variable domain, its missing parts supplied by reference TRBV11-2 and TRBJ1-2, is EAGVAQSPRYKIIEKRQSVAFWCNPISGHATLYWYQQILGQGPKLLIQFQNNGVVDDSQLPKDRFSAERLKGVDSTLKIQPAKLEDSAVYLCASSFWDYTGYTFGSGTRLTVV.

The chain uses TRBV4-1 and TRBJ2-7, with 10 positions matching TRBD1. The germline V gene has CDR1 MGHRA and CDR2 YSYEKL. V lost 1 base and J lost 5; bases outside the gene matches: 11. This CDR3 is built from 17 residues. CDR3 amino acids: CASSQARGGQGLHEQYF. The CDR3 coding sequence is TGCGCCAGCAGCCAAGCACGAGGGGGACAGGGGTTACACGAGCAGTACTTC.

V gene TRBV10-3 combines with J gene TRBJ2-7, with 9 bases identical to TRBD1. The V gene's germline CDR1 is ENHRY and CDR2 SYGVKD. The CDR3 covers 14 residues. The V gene end was trimmed by 2 bases and the J gene end by 5 bases; junction bases not matched to a gene: 4. The CDR3 bases are TGTGCCATCAGTGAGCCGGGACAGGGTAACGAGCAGTACTTC. Translating gives CAISEPGQGNEQYF.

The table lists this clone with a count of one. V gene TRBV28 combines with J gene TRBJ2-2; the D gene is possibly TRBD2 (6 bases). Germline lookup yields CDR1 MDHEN and CDR2 SYDVKM. V shed 3 bases and J shed 3 bases, with 11 bases lying between them. The CDR3 is 15 amino acids. The CDR3 loop is CASSFHGGDTGELFF. The CDR3 DNA is TGTGCCAGCAGTTTCCACGGGGGAGACACCGGGGAGCTGTTTTTT.

The chain joins TRBV20-1 to TRBJ2-1, with D hard to call. The CDR3 extends over 17 amino acids. The V end lost 3 bases, the J end lost 5 bases, and 23 bases lay between the germline ends. CDR1 is DFQATT, CDR2 SNEGSKA, per germline (reference sequence). The CDR3 loop reads CSASSPDGDLWDNEQFF. The CDR3 nucleotides read TGCAGTGCTAGTTCCCCCGATGGAGACCTATGGGACAATGAGCAGTTCTTC.

This clone has more than one count but fewer than ten. The chain joins TRBV3-1 (or the pseudogene TRBV3-2) to TRBJ2-2; the match to TRBD2 covers 9 bases. Germline CDR1 LGHDT, CDR2 YNNKEL (reference sequence). Unmatched junction bases numbered 6, after V lost 2 bases and J lost 5 bases. The CDR3 has 16 residues. CDR3 sequence reads: CASSQKLAGVTGELFF. The CDR3 region has the DNA TGTGCCAGCAGCCAAAAGTTAGCGGGAGTAACCGGGGAGCTGTTTTTT.

The chain couples TRBV6-1 to TRBJ1-4, with 8 positions matching TRBD1. The CDR3 covers 15 residues. From germline, CDR1 is MNHNS and CDR2 SASEGT. J was trimmed by 4 bases and V by 1 base; bases with no gene match: 2. CDR3 in amino acids: CASSEGGQGNEKLFF. CDR3 in DNA: TGTGCCAGCAGTGAAGGAGGACAGGGTAATGAAAAACTGTTTTTT.

V is TRBV28 and J is TRBJ1-6, with 11 bases lining up with TRBD1. Losses at the gene ends were 5 bases for V and 9 bases for J; bases not matched to a gene: 3. This CDR3 is 14 amino acids long. The germline gives CDR1 MDHEN, CDR2 SYDVKM. The CDR3 DNA is TGTGCCAGCAGTCCGGGACAGGGGGGTTCACCCCTCCACTTT. Its protein product is CASSPGQGGSPLHF.

The chain carries TRBV6-4 and TRBJ1-1; 7 bases match TRBD1. The CDR3 consists of 15 residues. J lost 1 base, V lost 6 bases, and 8 bases had no gene match. The germline gives CDR1 MRHNA, CDR2 SNTAGT. The CDR3, as DNA: TGTGCCAGCAGACAAGCAGGGGGACCGAACACTGAAGCTTTCTTT. It encodes CASRQAGGPNTEAFF.

The chain uses TRBV28 and TRBJ2-7; 7 nucleotides align to TRBD1. The CDR3 sequence is 13 residues long. The V gene end was trimmed by 6 bases and the J gene end by 2 bases; junction bases not matched to a gene: 4. CDR1 is MDHEN, CDR2 SYDVKM, per germline. The CDR3 spells CASRMTGPYEQYF. CDR3 DNA sequence: TGTGCCAGCAGGATGACAGGGCCCTACGAGCAGTACTTC.

The sample holds a few counts of this clone. The CDR3, as DNA: TGCGCCAGCAGCGTCCTCCCGAACACCGGGGAGCTGTTTTTT. As protein: CASSVLPNTGELFF. This chain joins TRBV5-1 and TRBJ2-2; D ambiguous. This CDR3 region has 14 residues. The V gene lost 4 bases and the J gene lost 0 bases, with 7 bases spanning the gap. The germline V gene has CDR1 SGHRS and CDR2 YFSETQ.

The chain is built from TRBV6-5 and TRBJ2-7; 10 nucleotides line up with TRBD2. V lost 6 bases to trimming and J lost 3 bases; unmatched junction nucleotides: 8. The CDR3 has 15 residues. The V gene's germline CDR1 is MNHEY and CDR2 SVGAGI. In DNA form, the CDR3 reads TGTGCCAGCAGGGATCCCGGGACTAGCGACTACGAGCAGTACTTC. Translated, it gives CASRDPGTSDYEQYF.

This rearrangement joins TRBV5-4 to TRBJ2-7; TRBD1 matches at 8 bases. The CDR3 has 14 amino acids. Trimming cost V 2 bases and J 9 bases; bases outside gene matches: 10. Germline V gene lookup returns CDR1 SGHNT and CDR2 YYREEE (reference sequence). CDR3 coding DNA: TGTGCCAGCAGCTTCGGGACAGGCCTCGGCGGGCAGTACTTC. Residues: CASSFGTGLGGQYF.

The J gene is TRBJ2-2, the V gene TRBV5-6, with D possibly TRBD2 on 6 matching bases. The germline V gene encodes CDR1 SGHDT and CDR2 YYEEEE. With 5 bases removed from V and 0 bases from J, the gap between germline ends came to 8 bases. The CDR3 runs 14 residues. In DNA form, the CDR3 reads TGTGCCAGCAGACGGAGGGCGAACACCGGGGAGCTGTTTTTT. Its protein is CASRRRANTGELFF.

Worth noting for this clone: This may arise from a read error, as a much more abundant clone is one base away. The chain combines TRBV11-3 with TRBJ1-1, with TRBD1 as a possible D gene (5 bases). Trimming cost V 1 base and J 4 bases, with 7 bases left between them. CDR1 is SGHNT, CDR2 YENEEA, per germline. There are 13 residues in the CDR3. The CDR3 DNA sequence: TGTGCCAGCAGCTTAGCCGGGGGCACTGAAGCTTTCTTT. This gives the protein CASSLAGGTEAFF.

This rearrangement joins TRBV9 to TRBJ1-2, with 9 positions matching TRBD1. With 3 bases clipped from V and 6 bases from J, the junction kept 12 bases outside the gene matches. The V gene's germline CDR1 is SGDLS and CDR2 YYNGEE. CDR3 length equals 16 residues. The CDR3 spells CASSDALSTGGDGYTF. CDR3 bases: TGTGCCAGCAGCGATGCCCTTTCGACAGGGGGGGATGGCTACACCTTC.

The V and J genes are TRBV7-8 and TRBJ1-2; D ambiguous. Germline CDR1 and CDR2: SGHVS and FQNEAQ. Trimming removed 5 bases from V and 4 bases from J, with 11 bases in between. The CDR3 is 13 residues long. CDR3 residues: CASSREGVYGYTF. CDR3 nucleotides: TGTGCCAGCAGCCGGGAGGGAGTCTATGGCTACACCTTC.

This chain links TRBV4-2 with TRBJ2-2, with D tentatively TRBD1 (6 bases). Per germline, CDR1 LGHNA and CDR2 YNFKEQ. The V gene lost 2 bases and the J gene lost 6 bases, with 7 bases spanning the gap. The CDR3 is 13 amino acids. The CDR3 loop is CASSQTGPGELFF. The CDR3 DNA reads TGTGCCAGCAGCCAAACAGGGCCCGGGGAGCTGTTTTTT.

V usage is TRBV29-1 and J usage is TRBJ1-1, with D tentatively TRBD1 (6 bases). The CDR3 sequence is 15 residues long. Trimming took off 5 bases at V and 1 base at J, with 17 bases between the two ends. Germline values: CDR1 SQVTM, CDR2 ANQGSEA. The CDR3 here is CSVSGQFGTNTEAFF. CDR3 coding DNA: TGCAGCGTTAGCGGACAGTTTGGTACGAACACTGAAGCTTTCTTT.

V gene TRBV9 combines with J gene TRBJ2-3; 10 bases align to TRBD2. CDR1 and CDR2 from the germline V gene are SGDLS and YYNGEE. This CDR3 is built from 16 residues. J lost 7 bases, V lost 0 bases, and 8 bases had no gene match. In nucleotides, the CDR3 is TGTGCCAGCAGCGTAGGGCTAGCGGGGGCCCCGCATACGCAGTATTTT. This sequence encodes CASSVGLAGAPHTQYF.